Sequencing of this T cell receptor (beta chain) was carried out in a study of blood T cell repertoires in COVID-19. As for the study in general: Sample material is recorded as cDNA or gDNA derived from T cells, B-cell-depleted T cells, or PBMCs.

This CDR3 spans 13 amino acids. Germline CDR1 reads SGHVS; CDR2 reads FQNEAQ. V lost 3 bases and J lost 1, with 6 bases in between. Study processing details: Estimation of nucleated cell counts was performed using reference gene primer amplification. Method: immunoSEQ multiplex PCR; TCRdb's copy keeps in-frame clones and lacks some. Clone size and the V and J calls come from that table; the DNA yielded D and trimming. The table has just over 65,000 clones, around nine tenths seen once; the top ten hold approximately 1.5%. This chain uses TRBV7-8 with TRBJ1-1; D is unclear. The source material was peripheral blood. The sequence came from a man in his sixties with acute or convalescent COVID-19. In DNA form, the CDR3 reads TGTGCCAGCAGCTTTAGAGGGAACACTGAAGCTTTCTTT. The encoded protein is CASSFRGNTEAFF.